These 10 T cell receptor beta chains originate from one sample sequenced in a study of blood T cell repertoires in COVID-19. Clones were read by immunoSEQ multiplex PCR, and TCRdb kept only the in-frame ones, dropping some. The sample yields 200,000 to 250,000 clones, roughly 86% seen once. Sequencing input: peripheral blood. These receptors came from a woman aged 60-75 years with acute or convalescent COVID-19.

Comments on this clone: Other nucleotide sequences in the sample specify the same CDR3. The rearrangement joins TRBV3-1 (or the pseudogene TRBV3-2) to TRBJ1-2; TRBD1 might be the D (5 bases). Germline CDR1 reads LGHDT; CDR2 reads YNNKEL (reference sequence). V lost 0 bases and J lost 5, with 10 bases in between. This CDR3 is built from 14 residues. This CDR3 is CASSQDAGGYGYTF. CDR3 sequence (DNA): TGTGCCAGCAGCCAAGATGCGGGGGGGTATGGCTACACCTTC.

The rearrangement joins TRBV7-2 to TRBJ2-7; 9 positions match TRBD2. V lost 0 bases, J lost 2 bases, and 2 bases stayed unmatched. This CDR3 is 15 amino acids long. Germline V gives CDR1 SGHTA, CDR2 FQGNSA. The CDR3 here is CASSLASSGTYEQYF. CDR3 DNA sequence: TGTGCCAGCAGCTTAGCCTCTAGCGGGACCTACGAGCAGTACTTC.

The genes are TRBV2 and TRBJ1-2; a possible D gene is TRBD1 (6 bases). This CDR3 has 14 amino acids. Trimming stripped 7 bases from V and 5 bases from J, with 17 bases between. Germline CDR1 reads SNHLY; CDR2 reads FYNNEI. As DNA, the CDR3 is TGTGCCAGCACTTTGACCGGGACACAGTATGGCTACACCTTC. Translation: CASTLTGTQYGYTF.

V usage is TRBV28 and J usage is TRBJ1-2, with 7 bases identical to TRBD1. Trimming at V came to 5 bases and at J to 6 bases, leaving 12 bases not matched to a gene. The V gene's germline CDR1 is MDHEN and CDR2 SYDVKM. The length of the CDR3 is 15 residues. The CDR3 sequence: CASSLLVAGQNGYTF. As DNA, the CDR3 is TGTGCCAGCAGTCTATTGGTGGCGGGACAGAATGGCTACACCTTC.

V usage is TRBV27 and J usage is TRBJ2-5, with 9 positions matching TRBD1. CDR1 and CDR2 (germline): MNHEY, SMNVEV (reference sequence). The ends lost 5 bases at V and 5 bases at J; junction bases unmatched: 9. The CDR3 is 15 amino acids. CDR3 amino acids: CASSPYRGRRETQYF. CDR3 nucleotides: TGTGCCAGCAGTCCCTACAGGGGGCGACGGGAGACCCAGTACTTC.

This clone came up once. The CDR3, as DNA: TGTGCCAGTCAGGGGACAGTCTATGGCTACACCTTC. It translates to CASQGTVYGYTF. The rearrangement links TRBV6-6 to TRBJ1-2; 7 positions agree with TRBD1. The CDR3 consists of 12 residues. Germline V gives CDR1 MNHNY, CDR2 SVGAGI (reference sequence). With 9 bases clipped from V and 4 bases from J, the junction kept 5 bases outside the gene matches.

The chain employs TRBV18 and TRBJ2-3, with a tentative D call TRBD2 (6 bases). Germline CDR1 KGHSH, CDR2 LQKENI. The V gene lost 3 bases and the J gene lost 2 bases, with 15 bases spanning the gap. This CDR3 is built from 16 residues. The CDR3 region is CASSPPPRRATDTQYF. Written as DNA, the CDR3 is TGTGCCAGCTCACCTCCGCCGAGGAGGGCCACAGATACGCAGTATTTT.

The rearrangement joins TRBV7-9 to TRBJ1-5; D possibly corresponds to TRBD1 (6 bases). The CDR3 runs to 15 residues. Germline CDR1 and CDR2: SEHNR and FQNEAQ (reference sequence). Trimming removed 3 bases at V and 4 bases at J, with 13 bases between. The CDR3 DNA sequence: TGTGCCAGCAGCTTTGAGGGACATCGTAATCAGCCCCAGCATTTT. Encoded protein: CASSFEGHRNQPQHF.

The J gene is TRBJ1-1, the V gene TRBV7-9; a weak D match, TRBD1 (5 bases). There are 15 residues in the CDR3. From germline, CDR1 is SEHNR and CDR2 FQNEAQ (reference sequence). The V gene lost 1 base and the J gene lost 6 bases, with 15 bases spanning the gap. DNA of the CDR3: TGTGCCAGCAGCTTAGAGGGACTCCCGGGCGCTGAAGCTTTCTTT. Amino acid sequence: CASSLEGLPGAEAFF.

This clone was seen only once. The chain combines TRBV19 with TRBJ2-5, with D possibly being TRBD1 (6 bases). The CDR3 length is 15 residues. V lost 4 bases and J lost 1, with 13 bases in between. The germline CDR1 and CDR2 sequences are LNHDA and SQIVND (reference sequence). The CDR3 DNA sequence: TGTGCCAGTAGTAGCTATCGACAGGCCCAAGAGACCCAGTACTTC. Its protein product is CASSSYRQAQETQYF.